What follows is one T cell receptor beta chain and its context. Its specificity is unknown. The germline V gene encodes CDR1 MGHDK and CDR2 SYGVNS. This CDR3 has 16 residues. V shed 3 bases, J shed 6 bases, and the junction held 10 bases outside the gene matches. Template material for TCR beta VDJ and CDR3 profiling consisted of genomic DNA. Via MiXCR, TCRdb re-called the reads, giving one row per CDR3 protein. This table holds fewer than 200,000 distinct CDR3 sequences, 55% to 75% found once. This specimen belongs to a study of CD8+CD57+ T cells in acquired aplastic anemia. Turning to the study itself: DNA from sorted CD4+ and CD8+ cells averaged around 3 ug. The average read count for CD4+ cells in healthy donors was around 10 million. The study's findings and limits: CD8+ Simpson's diversity showed no significant patient-control difference. It was found that some 30 CD8+ CDR3 sequences were shared between patients and controls.

The sequencing input was sorted CD4+, CD8+, or CD8+CD57+ T cells (not recorded which) from PBMCs. The sequence was obtained from a human donor in good health. The rearrangement uses TRBV25-1 and TRBJ2-1; 8 bases agree with TRBD1. The CDR3 loop is CASSDPGQGRSNEQFF. The CDR3 DNA reads as TGTGCCAGCAGTGACCCCGGACAGGGTCGAAGCAATGAGCAGTTCTTC. Looking up the rest from reference TRBV25-1 and TRBJ2-1 gives the full variable domain: EADIYQTPRYLVIGTGKKITLECSQTMGHDKMYWYQQDPGMELHLIHYSYGVNSTEKGDLSSESTVSRIRTEHFPLTLESARPSHTSQYLCASSDPGQGRSNEQFFGPGTRLTVL.